The 24 T cell receptor beta chains below were found in one sample sequenced in a study of long-term antiretroviral therapy in people with HIV. Survey-level immunoSEQ v3.0 assays were run. Some clones are missing from TCRdb's copy, which holds only in-frame ones; the method was immunoSEQ multiplex PCR. Altogether about 30,000 clones are present, about 94% being singletons, with the ten largest covering 9% to 12%. This specimen was unsorted PBMCs, taken 6.2 years after starting antiretroviral therapy. These receptors were taken from a middle-aged man with HIV.

This clone was seen just once. The DNA for the CDR3 is TGCGCCAGCAGCTTGGCCAAGGGACTAGCCGGGGGGGATACGCAGTATTTT. Residues: CASSLAKGLAGGDTQYF. J is TRBJ2-3 and V is TRBV5-1, with 9 bases that match TRBD2. Germline V gene data show CDR1 as SGHRS and CDR2 as YFSETQ. The CDR3 has 17 residues. With 0 bases clipped from V and 6 bases from J, the junction kept 11 bases outside the gene matches.

This clone was observed a few times. The gene calls are TRBV2 and TRBJ1-1; unclear D gene. Looked up from germline, CDR1 is SNHLY and CDR2 is FYNNEI. The V end lost 7 bases, the J end lost 7 bases, and 7 bases lay between the germline ends. The CDR3 runs to 10 residues. CDR3 DNA sequence: TGTGCCAGCACAAGCGGTGAAGCTTTCTTT. This translates into CASTSGEAFF.

This chain uses TRBV6-4 with TRBJ2-3, with 9 bases identical to TRBD2. This CDR3 comprises 16 residues. With 3 bases clipped from V and 3 bases from J, the junction kept 7 bases outside the gene matches. Germline-derived CDR1 and CDR2 are MRHNA and SNTAGT. CDR3 nucleotide sequence: TGTGCCAGCAGTGAGATTAGCGGGAGCGGTACAGATACGCAGTATTTT. Translated: CASSEISGSGTDTQYF.

The V and J genes are TRBV28 and TRBJ1-2, with a weak D call TRBD1 (6 bases). Germline CDR1 is MDHEN and CDR2 is SYDVKM. Trimming cost V 2 bases and J 7 bases, with 11 bases left between them. This CDR3 has 13 amino acids. Here the CDR3 DNA reads TGTGCCAGCAGTTTAATAGGGGGGCCTGGCTACACCTTC. Its protein product is CASSLIGGPGYTF.

V is TRBV21-1 and J is TRBJ2-2; the table's D call, TRBD1, was not checked against the DNA. TRBV21-1 is a listed pseudogene. This CDR3 has 21 amino acids. The CDR3 protein is CASSSYSGHLARGIKPGELFF. The CDR3 nucleotides read TGTGCCAGCAGCAGCTATTCGGGACACCTAGCCAGGGGGATCAAACCCGGGGAGCTGTTTTTT.

The gene calls are TRBV2 and TRBJ1-4; D is undetermined. Germline-derived CDR1 and CDR2 are SNHLY and FYNNEI. The CDR3 has 14 amino acids. V was clipped by 1 base and J by 1 base, with 4 bases between them. The CDR3 bases are TGTGCCAGCAGTGAAGGACTAACTAATGAAAAACTGTTTTTT. Amino acids: CASSEGLTNEKLFF.

The genes are TRBV19 and TRBJ1-1; 11 bases line up with TRBD1. Germline values: CDR1 LNHDA, CDR2 SQIVND (reference sequence). This CDR3 has 15 residues. The J segment lost 2 bases and the V segment lost 6 bases, leaving 5 bases of the junction unmatched. The CDR3, as DNA: TGTGCCAGTAGAGGGACAGGGGGAGGAAACACTGAAGCTTTCTTT. Translation: CASRGTGGGNTEAFF.

The CDR3 DNA reads as TGCGCCAGCAGTGATACGGGAGGTTCCTACGAGCAGTACTTC. Amino acid sequence: CASSDTGGSYEQYF. The chain couples TRBV5-1 to TRBJ2-7, with TRBD2 matching 7 bases. CDR1 SGHRS and CDR2 YFSETQ come from the germline V gene. The junction had 6 bases not matched to a gene; V was cut back by 5 bases and J by 1 base. This CDR3 is 14 amino acids long.

The chain has TRBV9 and TRBJ2-7, with a possible D match to TRBD1 (6 bases). The CDR3 is made up of 14 amino acids. CDR1 is SGDLS and CDR2 is YYNGEE in the germline V gene. Trimming took off 0 bases at V and 6 bases at J, with 13 bases between the two ends. CDR3 DNA: TGTGCCAGCAGCGTAGGACCAGGGGACGGCGAGCAGTACTTC. It encodes CASSVGPGDGEQYF.

The chain employs TRBV25-1 and TRBJ1-2, with unresolved D. V dropped 3 bases and J dropped 8 bases, with 10 bases sitting between them. This CDR3 region has 12 residues. The germline CDR1 and CDR2 sequences are MGHDK and SYGVNS. The CDR3 nucleotides are TGTGCCAGCAGTGATCCCCCACTGGGCTACACCTTC. Amino acids: CASSDPPLGYTF.

V and J are TRBV15 and TRBJ2-7, with unresolved D. The germline V gene has CDR1 LNHNV and CDR2 YYDKDF (reference sequence). This CDR3 has 14 amino acids. V was trimmed by 5 bases and J by 8 bases, leaving 19 bases between them. The CDR3 here is CATSELRFNSQQYF. Here the CDR3 DNA reads TGTGCCACCAGCGAGCTAAGGTTCAATAGCCAGCAGTACTTC.

This rearrangement joins TRBV27 to TRBJ1-4, with a possible D match to TRBD1 (5 bases). The CDR3 has 14 amino acids. The V gene's germline CDR1 is MNHEY and CDR2 SMNVEV (reference sequence). The V and J ends lost 3 bases and 8 bases respectively, with 13 bases between them. The CDR3 sequence is CASSFLGVAEKLFF. The DNA for the CDR3 is TGTGCCAGCAGTTTTCTGGGGGTCGCGGAAAAACTGTTTTTT.

The chain recombines TRBV9 with TRBJ2-4, with TRBD2 matching over 11 bases. The CDR3 is 17 residues long. The trim removed 2 bases at V and 0 bases at J, leaving 4 bases unmatched. CDR1 and CDR2 from the germline V gene are SGDLS and YYNGEE. This CDR3 is CASSVSGGAPAKNIQYF. The CDR3 DNA is TGTGCCAGCAGCGTTAGCGGGGGGGCCCCAGCCAAAAACATTCAGTACTTC.

DNA of the CDR3: TGTGCCAGCAGTGACTCTCAACAGGGCTATGGCTACACCTTC. This translates into CASSDSQQGYGYTF. V usage is TRBV6-4 and J usage is TRBJ1-2, with D tentatively TRBD1 (6 bases). The CDR3 sequence is 14 residues long. CDR1 MRHNA and CDR2 SNTAGT come from the germline V gene. The V end was cut by 0 bases, the J end by 4 bases, with 9 bases between.

The CDR3, as DNA: TGTGCCAGCAGTGAAGGGCTCGGGGACTCTGGAAACACCATATATTTT. Translated: CASSEGLGDSGNTIYF. The chain employs TRBV2 and TRBJ1-3; D unresolved. Germline V gene lookup returns CDR1 SNHLY and CDR2 FYNNEI. CDR3 length: 16 residues. The V gene lost 1 base and the J gene lost 0 bases, with 10 bases spanning the gap.

This chain connects TRBV19 to TRBJ1-1; perhaps TRBD1 as D (5 bases). Deletions cut 3 bases from V and 4 bases from J, with 12 bases between. Per germline, CDR1 LNHDA and CDR2 SQIVND (reference sequence). The CDR3 runs 14 residues. In nucleotides, the CDR3 is TGTGCCAGTAGTATGCAGGGTAGGGGCACTGAAGCTTTCTTT. As protein: CASSMQGRGTEAFF.

The chain's CDR3 is CASSSIGTTGGYTF. The DNA for the CDR3 is TGTGCCAGCAGCTCGATAGGGACGACAGGCGGCTACACCTTC. The chain recombines TRBV5-6 with TRBJ1-2, with D tentatively TRBD1 (6 bases). This CDR3 is built from 14 residues. V was cut by 3 bases and J by 8 bases, with 17 bases left in between. Germline V CDR1 and CDR2: SGHDT, YYEEEE.

The chain recombines TRBV5-6 with TRBJ2-3; 9 bases are a match to TRBD1. Germline lookup yields CDR1 SGHDT and CDR2 YYEEEE. The CDR3 extends over 17 amino acids. The ends lost 2 bases at V and 2 bases at J; junction bases unmatched: 9. The CDR3 DNA is TGTGCCAGCAGCTTTGGGGGGACAGGGTCTATCACAGATACGCAGTATTTT. Its protein is CASSFGGTGSITDTQYF.

The gene calls are TRBV19 and TRBJ1-5, with D perhaps matching TRBD1 (6 bases). Germline CDR1 LNHDA, CDR2 SQIVND (reference sequence). This CDR3 is 15 amino acids long. The V end lost 3 bases, the J end lost 5 bases, and 14 bases lay between the germline ends. The CDR3 protein is CASSIWGASDQPQHF. The CDR3 DNA reads as TGTGCCAGTAGTATTTGGGGGGCCTCAGATCAGCCCCAGCATTTT.

V gene TRBV11-2 combines with J gene TRBJ2-1; maybe TRBD2 (6 bases). The CDR3 length is 19 residues. The germline CDR1 and CDR2 sequences are SGHAT and FQNNGV. Trimming took off 0 bases at V and 12 bases at J, with 30 bases between the two ends. CDR3: CASSLDPPSSLLSGGGQFF. CDR3 nucleotide sequence: TGTGCCAGCAGCTTAGACCCCCCTAGCTCCCTTCTCTCCGGGGGTGGGCAGTTCTTC.

This sequence joins TRBV2 and TRBJ2-5, with 9 positions matching TRBD1. Germline CDR1 is SNHLY and CDR2 is FYNNEI. The CDR3 is made up of 14 amino acids. Trimming removed 6 bases from V and 5 bases from J; junction bases left unmatched: 7. The CDR3 reads CASRRDRDWETQYF. CDR3 in DNA: TGTGCCAGCAGAAGGGACAGGGATTGGGAGACCCAGTACTTC.

The gene calls are TRBV13 and TRBJ2-2, with D tentatively TRBD2 (5 bases). CDR1 and CDR2 (germline): PRHDT, FYEKMQ (reference sequence). The CDR3 is 16 residues long. V lost 8 bases and J lost 1, with 17 bases in between. The CDR3 sequence: CASRRETPLNTGELFF. The CDR3 DNA reads as TGTGCCAGCCGACGGGAAACCCCTTTGAACACCGGGGAGCTGTTTTTT.

V and J are TRBV5-1 and TRBJ1-4; TRBD1 aligns across 7 bases. The CDR3 is 17 residues long. Germline V gives CDR1 SGHRS, CDR2 YFSETQ. Trimming at V came to 4 bases and at J to 3 bases, leaving 12 bases not matched to a gene. CDR3 DNA sequence: TGCGCCAGCAGCGAAGCAGGGGGGGGTTGGTCTAATGAAAAACTGTTTTTT. It yields the protein CASSEAGGGWSNEKLFF.

The genes are TRBV18 and TRBJ1-1, with 8 bases fitting TRBD1. Trimming cost V 2 bases and J 5 bases; bases outside gene matches: 7. The CDR3 totals 15 residues. Germline V gene sequence: CDR1 KGHSH, CDR2 LQKENI. CDR3 sequence (DNA): TGTGCCAGCTCACCAACCCAGGGGGCTGGAACTGAAGCTTTCTTT. It encodes CASSPTQGAGTEAFF.